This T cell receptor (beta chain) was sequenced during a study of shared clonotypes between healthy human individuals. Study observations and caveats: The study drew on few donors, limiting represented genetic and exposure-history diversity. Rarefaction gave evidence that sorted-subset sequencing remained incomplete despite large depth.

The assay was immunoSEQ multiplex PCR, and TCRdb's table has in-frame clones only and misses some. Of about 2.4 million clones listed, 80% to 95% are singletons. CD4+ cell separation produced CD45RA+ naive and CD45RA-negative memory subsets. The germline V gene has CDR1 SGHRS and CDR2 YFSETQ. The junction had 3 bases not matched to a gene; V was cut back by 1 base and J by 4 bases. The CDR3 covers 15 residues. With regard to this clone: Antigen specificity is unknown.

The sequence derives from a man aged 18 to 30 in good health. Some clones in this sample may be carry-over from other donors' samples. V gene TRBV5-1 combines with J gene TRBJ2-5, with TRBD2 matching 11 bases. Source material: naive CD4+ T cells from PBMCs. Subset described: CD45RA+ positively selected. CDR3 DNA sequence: TGCGCCAGCAGCTTGTTACTAGCGGGAGTAGAGACCCAGTACTTC. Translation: CASSLLLAGVETQYF.